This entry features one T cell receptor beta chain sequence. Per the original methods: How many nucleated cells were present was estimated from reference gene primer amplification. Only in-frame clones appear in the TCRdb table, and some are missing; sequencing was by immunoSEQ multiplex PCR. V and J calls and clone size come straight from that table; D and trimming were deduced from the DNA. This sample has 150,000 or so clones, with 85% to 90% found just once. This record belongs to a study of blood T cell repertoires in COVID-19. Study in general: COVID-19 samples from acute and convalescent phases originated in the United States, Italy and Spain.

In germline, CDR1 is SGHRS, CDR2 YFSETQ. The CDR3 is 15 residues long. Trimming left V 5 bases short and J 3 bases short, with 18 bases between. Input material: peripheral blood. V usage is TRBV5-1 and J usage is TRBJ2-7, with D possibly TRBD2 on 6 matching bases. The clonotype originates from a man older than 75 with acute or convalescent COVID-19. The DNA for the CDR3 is TGCGCCAGCAGGGTAGCGGCGGGAATCTTCTACGAGCAGTACTTC. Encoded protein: CASRVAAGIFYEQYF.